The present entry profiles one T cell receptor (beta chain) with its context. This CDR3 is built from 14 residues. Deletions cut 10 bases from V and 0 bases from J, with 13 bases between. Germline CDR1 SNHLY, CDR2 FYNNEI. The sample comes from a study of shared clonotypes between healthy human individuals. Genomic DNA (from each subset) was split evenly across several immunoSEQ plates. Generated by immunoSEQ multiplex PCR, the TCRdb table keeps only in-frame clones and is missing some. This repertoire shows fewer than 2.5 million clones, 80% to 95% found once; its top ten account for about 0.38%. The genes are TRBV2 and TRBJ1-3; a weak D match, TRBD1 (6 bases). Sequences were obtained from naive CD4+ T cells from PBMCs. Specified subset: CD45RA+ positively selected. This receptor was taken from a man aged 18 to 35 in good health. Some clones in this sample may be carry-over from other donors' samples. The CDR3 reads CATKGGSSGNTIYF. CDR3 nucleotides: TGTGCCACCAAAGGGGGGAGCTCTGGAAACACCATATATTTT.